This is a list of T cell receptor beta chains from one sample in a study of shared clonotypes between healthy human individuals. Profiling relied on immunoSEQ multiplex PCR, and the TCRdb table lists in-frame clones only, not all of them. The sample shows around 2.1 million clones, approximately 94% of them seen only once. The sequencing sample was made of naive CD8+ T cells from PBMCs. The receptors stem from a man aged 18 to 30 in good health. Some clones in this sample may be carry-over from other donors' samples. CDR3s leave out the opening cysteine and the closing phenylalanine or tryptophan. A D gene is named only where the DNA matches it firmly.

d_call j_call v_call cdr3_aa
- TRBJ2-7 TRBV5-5 ASSHGPSYEQY
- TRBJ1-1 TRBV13 ASTPGTNTEAF
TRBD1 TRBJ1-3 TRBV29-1 SVVRVPGTAPDSGNTIY
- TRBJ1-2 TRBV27 ASSSRDGGPTFYGYT
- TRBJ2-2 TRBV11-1 ASSLGTNTGELF
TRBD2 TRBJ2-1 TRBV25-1 ASSWGAGAPDEQF
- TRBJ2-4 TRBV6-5 ASSYNGQIAKNIQY
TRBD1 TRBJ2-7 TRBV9 ASSVAIGTGAGDEQY
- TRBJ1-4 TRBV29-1 SVEEGFGGGKLF
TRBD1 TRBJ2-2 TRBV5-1 ASRFGRTGDDTGELF
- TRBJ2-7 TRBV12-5 ASGHRTGPSNPHEQY
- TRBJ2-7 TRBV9 ASSVAAGNYEQY
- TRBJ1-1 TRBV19 ASSIDPGSRSTEAF
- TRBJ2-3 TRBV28 ASSPRLAASTDTQY
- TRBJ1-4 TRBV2 ASLVRQDINEKLF
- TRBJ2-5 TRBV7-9 ASSLGDNRVRETQY
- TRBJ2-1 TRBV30 AWSYPEGNEQF
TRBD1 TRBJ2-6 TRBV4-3 ASSQRTGTLSGANVLT
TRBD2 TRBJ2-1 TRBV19 ASSLGLAGSDNEQF
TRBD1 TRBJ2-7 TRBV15 ATSREGQGTYEQY
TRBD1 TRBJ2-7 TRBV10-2 ASSPRPGTGNRTAYEQY
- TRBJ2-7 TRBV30 AWSGTYEQY
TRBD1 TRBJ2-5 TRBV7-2 ASNNPRGQSLVTQY
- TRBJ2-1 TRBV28 ASSSPGRDVANEQF
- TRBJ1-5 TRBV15 ATSIRASNQPQH
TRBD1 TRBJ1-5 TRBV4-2 ASSPSGTESNQPQH
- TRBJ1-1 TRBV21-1 ASSKANRASYTEAF
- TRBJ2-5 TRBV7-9 ASSAPSSYGDQY
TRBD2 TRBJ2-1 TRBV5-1 ASSLGGRGEQF
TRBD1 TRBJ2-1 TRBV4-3 ASSQSDRVEQF
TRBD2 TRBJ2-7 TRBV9 ASSTGLAGVVYEQY
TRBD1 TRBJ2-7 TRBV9 ASSVAGTGVGPRTEQY